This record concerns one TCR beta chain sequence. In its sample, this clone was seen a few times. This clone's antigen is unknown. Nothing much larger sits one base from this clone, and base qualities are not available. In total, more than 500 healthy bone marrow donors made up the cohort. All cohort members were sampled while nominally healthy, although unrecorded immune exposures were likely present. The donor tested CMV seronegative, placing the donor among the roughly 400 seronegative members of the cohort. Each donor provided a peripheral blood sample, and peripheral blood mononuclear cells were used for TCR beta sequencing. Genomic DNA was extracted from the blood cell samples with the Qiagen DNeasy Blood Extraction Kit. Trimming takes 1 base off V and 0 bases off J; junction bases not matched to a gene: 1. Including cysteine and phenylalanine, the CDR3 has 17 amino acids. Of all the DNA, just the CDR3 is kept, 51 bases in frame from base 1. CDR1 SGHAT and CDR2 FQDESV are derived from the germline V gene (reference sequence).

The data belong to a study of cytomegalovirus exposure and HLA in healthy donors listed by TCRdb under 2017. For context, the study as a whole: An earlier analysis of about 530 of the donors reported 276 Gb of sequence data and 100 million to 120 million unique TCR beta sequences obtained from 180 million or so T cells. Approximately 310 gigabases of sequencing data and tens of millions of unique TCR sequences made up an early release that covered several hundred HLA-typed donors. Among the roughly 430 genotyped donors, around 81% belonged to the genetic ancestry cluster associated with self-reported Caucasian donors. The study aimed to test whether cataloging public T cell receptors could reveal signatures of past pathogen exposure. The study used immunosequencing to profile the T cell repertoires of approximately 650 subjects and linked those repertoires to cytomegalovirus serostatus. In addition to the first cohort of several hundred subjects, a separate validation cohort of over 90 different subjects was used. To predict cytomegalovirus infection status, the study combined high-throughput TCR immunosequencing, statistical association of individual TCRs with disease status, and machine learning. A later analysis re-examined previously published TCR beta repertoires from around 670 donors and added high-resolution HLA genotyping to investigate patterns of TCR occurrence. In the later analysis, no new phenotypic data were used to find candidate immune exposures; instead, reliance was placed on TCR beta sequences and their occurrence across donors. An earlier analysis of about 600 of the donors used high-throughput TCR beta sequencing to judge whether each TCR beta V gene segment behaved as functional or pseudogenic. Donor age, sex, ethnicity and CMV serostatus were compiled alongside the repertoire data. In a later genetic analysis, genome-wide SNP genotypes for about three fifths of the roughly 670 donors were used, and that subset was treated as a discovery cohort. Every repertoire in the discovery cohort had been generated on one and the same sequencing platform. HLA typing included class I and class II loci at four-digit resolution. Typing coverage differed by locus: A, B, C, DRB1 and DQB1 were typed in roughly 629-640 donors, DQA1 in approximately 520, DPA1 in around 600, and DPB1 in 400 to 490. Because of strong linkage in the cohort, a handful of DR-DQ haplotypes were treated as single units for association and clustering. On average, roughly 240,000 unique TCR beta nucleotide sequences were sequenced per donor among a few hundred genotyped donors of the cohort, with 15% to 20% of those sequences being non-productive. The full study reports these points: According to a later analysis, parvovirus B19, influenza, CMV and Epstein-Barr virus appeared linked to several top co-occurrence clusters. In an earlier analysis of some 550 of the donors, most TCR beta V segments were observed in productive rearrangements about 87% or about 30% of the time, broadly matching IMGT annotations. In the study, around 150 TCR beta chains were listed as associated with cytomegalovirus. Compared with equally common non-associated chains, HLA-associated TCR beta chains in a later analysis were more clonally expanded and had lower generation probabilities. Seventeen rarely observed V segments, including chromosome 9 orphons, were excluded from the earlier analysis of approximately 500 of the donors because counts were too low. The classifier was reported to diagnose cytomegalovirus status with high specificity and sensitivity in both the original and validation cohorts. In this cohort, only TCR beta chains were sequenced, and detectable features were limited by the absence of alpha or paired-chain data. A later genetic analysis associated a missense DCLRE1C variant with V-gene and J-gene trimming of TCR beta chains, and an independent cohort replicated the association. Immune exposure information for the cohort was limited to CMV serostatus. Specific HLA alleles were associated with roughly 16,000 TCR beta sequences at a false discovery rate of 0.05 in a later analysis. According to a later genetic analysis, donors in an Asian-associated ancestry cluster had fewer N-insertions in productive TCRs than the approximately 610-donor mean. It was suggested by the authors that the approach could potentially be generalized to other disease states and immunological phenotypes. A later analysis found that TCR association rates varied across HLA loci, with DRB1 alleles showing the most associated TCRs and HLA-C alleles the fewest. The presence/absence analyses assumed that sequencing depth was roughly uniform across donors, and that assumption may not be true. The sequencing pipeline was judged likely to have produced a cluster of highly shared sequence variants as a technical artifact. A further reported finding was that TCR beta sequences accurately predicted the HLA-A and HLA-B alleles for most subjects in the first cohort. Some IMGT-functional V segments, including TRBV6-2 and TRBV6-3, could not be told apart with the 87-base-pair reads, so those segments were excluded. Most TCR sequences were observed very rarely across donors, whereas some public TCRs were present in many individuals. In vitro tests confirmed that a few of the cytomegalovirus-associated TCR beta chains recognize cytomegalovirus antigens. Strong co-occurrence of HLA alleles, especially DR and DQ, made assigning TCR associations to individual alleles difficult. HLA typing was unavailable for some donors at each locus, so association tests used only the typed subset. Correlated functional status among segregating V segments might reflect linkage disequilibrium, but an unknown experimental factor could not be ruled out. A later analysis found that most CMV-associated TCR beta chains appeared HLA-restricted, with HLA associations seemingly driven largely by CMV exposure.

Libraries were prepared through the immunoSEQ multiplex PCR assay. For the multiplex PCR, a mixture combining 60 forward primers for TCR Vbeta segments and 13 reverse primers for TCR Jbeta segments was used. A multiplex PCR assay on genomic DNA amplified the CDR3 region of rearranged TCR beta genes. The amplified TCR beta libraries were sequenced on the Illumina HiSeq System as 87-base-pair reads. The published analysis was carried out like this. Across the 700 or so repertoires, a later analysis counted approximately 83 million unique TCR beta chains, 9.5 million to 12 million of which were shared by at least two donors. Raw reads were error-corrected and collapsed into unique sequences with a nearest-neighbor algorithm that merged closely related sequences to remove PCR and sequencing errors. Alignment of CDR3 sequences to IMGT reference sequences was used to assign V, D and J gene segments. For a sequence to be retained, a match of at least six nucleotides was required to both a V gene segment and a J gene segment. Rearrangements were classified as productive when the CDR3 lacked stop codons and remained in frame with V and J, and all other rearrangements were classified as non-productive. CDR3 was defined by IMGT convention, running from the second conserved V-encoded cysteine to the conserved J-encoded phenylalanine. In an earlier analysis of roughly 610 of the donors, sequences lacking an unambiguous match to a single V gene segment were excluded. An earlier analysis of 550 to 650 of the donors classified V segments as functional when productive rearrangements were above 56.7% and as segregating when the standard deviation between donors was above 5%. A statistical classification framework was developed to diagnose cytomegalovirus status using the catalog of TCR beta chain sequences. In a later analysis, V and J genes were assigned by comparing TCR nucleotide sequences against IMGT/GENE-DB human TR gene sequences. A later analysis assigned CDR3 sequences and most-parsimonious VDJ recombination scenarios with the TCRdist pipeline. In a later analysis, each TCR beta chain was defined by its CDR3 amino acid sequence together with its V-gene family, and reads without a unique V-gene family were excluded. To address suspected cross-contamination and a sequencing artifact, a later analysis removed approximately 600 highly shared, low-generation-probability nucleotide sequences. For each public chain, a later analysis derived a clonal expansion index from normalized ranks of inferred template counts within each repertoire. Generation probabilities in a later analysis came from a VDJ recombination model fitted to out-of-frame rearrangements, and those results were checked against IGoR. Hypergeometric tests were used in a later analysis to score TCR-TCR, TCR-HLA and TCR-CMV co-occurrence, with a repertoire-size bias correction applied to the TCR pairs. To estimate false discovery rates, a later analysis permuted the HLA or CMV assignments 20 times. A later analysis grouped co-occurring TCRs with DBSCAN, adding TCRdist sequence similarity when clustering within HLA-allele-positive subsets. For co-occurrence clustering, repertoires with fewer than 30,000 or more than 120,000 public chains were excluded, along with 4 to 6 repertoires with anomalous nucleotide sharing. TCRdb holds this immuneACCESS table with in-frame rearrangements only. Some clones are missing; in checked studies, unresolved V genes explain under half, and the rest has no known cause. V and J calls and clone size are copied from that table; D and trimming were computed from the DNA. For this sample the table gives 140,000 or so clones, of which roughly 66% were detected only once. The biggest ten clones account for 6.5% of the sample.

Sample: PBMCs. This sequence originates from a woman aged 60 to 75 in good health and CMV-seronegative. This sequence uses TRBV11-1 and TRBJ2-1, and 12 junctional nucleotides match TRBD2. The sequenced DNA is TGTGCCAGCAGCTTAGTGACTAGCGGGAGCTCCTACAATGAGCAGTTCTTC. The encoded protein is CASSLVTSGSSYNEQFF.